The 26 T cell receptor beta chains below come from one sample, sequenced in a study of cytomegalovirus exposure and HLA in healthy donors. Generated by immunoSEQ multiplex PCR, the TCRdb table keeps only in-frame clones and is missing some. The table includes 150,000 to 170,000 clones, about 82% detected once. What was sequenced was PBMCs. These receptor sequences come from a human donor in good health.

The CDR3 reads CASSERGWDRGSYEQYF. Here the CDR3 DNA reads TGTGCCAGCAGTGAACGGGGTTGGGACAGGGGCTCCTACGAGCAGTACTTC. This chain connects TRBV2 to TRBJ2-7; TRBD1 matches 10 bases. V lost 2 bases and J lost 0; bases outside the gene matches: 7. The germline V gene encodes CDR1 SNHLY and CDR2 FYNNEI. The CDR3 length is 17 residues.

J is TRBJ2-7 and V is TRBV28; TRBD2 is a possible D gene (5 bases). Between the trimmed V and J ends, which lost 5 bases and 0 bases, there was a span of 11 bases. This CDR3 has 14 residues. Germline CDR1 reads MDHEN; CDR2 reads SYDVKM. CDR3 DNA: TGTGCCAGCAGTGGGGAGATCACCTCCTACGAGCAGTACTTC. Encoded protein: CASSGEITSYEQYF.

This rearrangement joins TRBV27 to TRBJ1-5; 7 positions agree with TRBD1. This CDR3 spans 20 amino acids. V lost 1 base to trimming and J lost 5 bases; unmatched junction nucleotides: 20. The germline CDR1 and CDR2 sequences are MNHEY and SMNVEV (reference sequence). In nucleotides, the CDR3 is TGTGCCAGCAGTTTATTGAGGGGGCTTGAGAGATCTATGGACCATCAGCCCCAGCATTTT. Its protein is CASSLLRGLERSMDHQPQHF.

The J gene is TRBJ1-2, the V gene TRBV9; 11 bases are shared with TRBD1. The CDR3 length is 14 residues. Germline CDR1 reads SGDLS; CDR2 reads YYNGEE. J gave up 7 bases and V 4 bases, and 6 bases lay outside the gene matches. CDR3 in amino acids: CASSRTGGATGYTF. DNA for the CDR3: TGTGCCAGCAGCAGGACAGGGGGCGCAACTGGCTACACCTTC.

V and J are TRBV18 and TRBJ1-1, with 10 positions matching TRBD1. The trim removed 5 bases at V and 4 bases at J, leaving 4 bases unmatched. CDR1 and CDR2 from the germline V gene are KGHSH and LQKENI. This CDR3 contains 14 residues. In DNA, the CDR3 is TGTGCCAGCTCAACGGGACAGGGGAGCACTGAAGCTTTCTTT. Translated, it gives CASSTGQGSTEAFF.

The chain has TRBV5-1 and TRBJ1-2, with 7 bases matching TRBD1. Germline V gene data show CDR1 as SGHRS and CDR2 as YFSETQ. Germline trimming cut 0 bases from V and 6 bases from J; bases unmatched to any gene: 2. The CDR3 loop spans 13 amino acids. CDR3 region: CASSLGTGHGYTF. CDR3 nucleotides: TGCGCCAGCAGCTTGGGGACAGGTCATGGCTACACCTTC.

This clone occurred a few times. The rearrangement links TRBV25-1 to TRBJ1-2, with D uncertain. Deletions cut 6 bases from V and 8 bases from J, with 10 bases between. The germline CDR1 and CDR2 sequences are MGHDK and SYGVNS. This CDR3 is 11 amino acids long. CDR3 in amino acids: CASSFNRGYTF. The CDR3 DNA follows: TGTGCCAGCAGCTTCAATCGGGGCTACACCTTC.

CDR3 sequence: CASSIVQGARTEAFF. The CDR3 DNA is TGTGCCAGTAGTATAGTACAGGGGGCGCGGACTGAAGCTTTCTTT. The chain is built from TRBV19 and TRBJ1-1; 9 nucleotides line up with TRBD1. The CDR3 is 15 amino acids. Germline CDR1 reads LNHDA; CDR2 reads SQIVND (reference sequence). The trim removed 1 base at V and 5 bases at J, leaving 5 bases unmatched.

The chain employs TRBV4-1 and TRBJ2-4, with 14 bases identical to TRBD2. The V and J ends lost 3 bases and 0 bases, in that order; junction bases with no gene match: 4. The CDR3 is 18 residues long. Germline V gene lookup returns CDR1 MGHRA and CDR2 YSYEKL. The CDR3: CASSQGLAGVLAKNIQYF. DNA of the CDR3: TGCGCCAGCAGCCAGGGACTAGCGGGAGTTCTAGCCAAAAACATTCAGTACTTC.

This clone was observed once. The rearrangement uses TRBV5-6 and TRBJ2-2, with 8 bases identical to TRBD1. The CDR3 covers 17 residues. With 6 bases clipped from V and 2 bases from J, the junction kept 12 bases outside the gene matches. Germline-derived CDR1 and CDR2 are SGHDT and YYEEEE. The DNA for the CDR3 is TGTGCCAGCACCTTAAACCCGGGACAGGTCAACACCGGGGAGCTGTTTTTT. This translates into CASTLNPGQVNTGELFF.

V is TRBV7-3 and J is TRBJ2-7; a possible D gene is TRBD1 (5 bases). There are 13 residues in the CDR3. Deletions cut 4 bases from V and 4 bases from J, with 11 bases between. The germline gives CDR1 SGHTA, CDR2 FQGTGA. As DNA, the CDR3 is TGTGCCAGCAGCTCCCACAAGGGGTACGAGCAGTACTTC. Protein sequence: CASSSHKGYEQYF.

The chain couples TRBV13 to TRBJ2-1, with 13 positions matching TRBD2. Trimming removed 10 bases from V and 4 bases from J; junction bases left unmatched: 4. CDR3 length: 14 amino acids. Germline lookup yields CDR1 PRHDT and CDR2 FYEKMQ (reference sequence). CDR3 in amino acids: CATGTSGTYNEQFF. The CDR3 nucleotides read TGTGCCACCGGGACTAGCGGGACGTACAATGAGCAGTTCTTC.

The chain joins TRBV7-2 to TRBJ2-7; 9 bases map to TRBD1. This CDR3 region has 15 residues. The V gene's germline CDR1 is SGHTA and CDR2 FQGNSA. V was pared by 0 bases and J by 2 bases, with 2 bases of the junction left unmatched. CDR3 sequence (DNA): TGTGCCAGCAGCTTAGCCCGGACAGGGGCCTACGAGCAGTACTTC. Translating gives CASSLARTGAYEQYF.

The gene calls are TRBV4-1 and TRBJ2-1; 7 nucleotides match TRBD1. The CDR3 covers 15 residues. The V gene end was trimmed by 0 bases and the J gene end by 4 bases; junction bases not matched to a gene: 3. CDR1 and CDR2 (germline): MGHRA, YSYEKL. For the CDR3, the DNA is TGCGCCAGCAGCCAAGAGACAGGGCCATACAATGAGCAGTTCTTC. Its translation is CASSQETGPYNEQFF.

This chain links TRBV6-7 with TRBJ2-3, with TRBD2 matching 10 bases. TRBV6-7 is designated an ORF whose function remains uncertain. V gave up 10 bases and J gave up 5 bases; unmatched junction bases: 3. This CDR3 has 12 amino acids. The CDR3 region is CAIRLAGDTQYF. For the CDR3, the DNA is TGTGCCATCCGACTAGCGGGAGATACGCAGTATTTT.

J is TRBJ1-1 and V is TRBV7-8; D is ambiguous. Trimming shortened V by 7 bases and J by 1 base, and 10 bases separated the two germline ends. Germline lookup yields CDR1 SGHVS and CDR2 FQNEAQ. CDR3 length: 13 amino acids. CDR3 nucleotide sequence: TGTGCCAGCAAGTATACAGCGAACACTGAAGCTTTCTTT. Translation: CASKYTANTEAFF.

DNA of the CDR3: TGTGCCAGCAGTGGAGAAGGGGGCGGCTATGGCTACACCTTC. Translating it yields CASSGEGGGYGYTF. The chain is built from TRBV2 and TRBJ1-2; 7 bases line up with TRBD1. Looked up from germline, CDR1 is SNHLY and CDR2 is FYNNEI. The CDR3 length is 14 residues. Germline trimming cut 4 bases from V and 4 bases from J; bases unmatched to any gene: 6.

Points on this clone: This sample includes further DNA sequences coding for the same CDR3. The chain couples TRBV28 to TRBJ1-1; D is undetermined. V lost 2 bases, J lost 3 bases, and 4 bases lay in between. The CDR3 is 12 amino acids. The germline V gene encodes CDR1 MDHEN and CDR2 SYDVKM. The CDR3 bases are TGTGCCAGCAGTTTAAGCTACACTGAAGCTTTCTTT. This sequence encodes CASSLSYTEAFF.

The chain couples TRBV27 to TRBJ2-7; perhaps TRBD1 as D (5 bases). The CDR3 runs 15 residues. The germline gives CDR1 MNHEY, CDR2 SMNVEV (reference sequence). V lost 4 bases and J 2 bases, leaving 15 bases between the germline ends. This CDR3 reads CASSSYRLGAYEQYF. The CDR3 DNA reads as TGTGCCAGCAGTTCCTACAGGTTAGGGGCCTACGAGCAGTACTTC.

The chain carries TRBV5-6 and TRBJ2-7, with TRBD1 matching over 10 bases. The CDR3 sequence is 16 residues long. CDR1 and CDR2 (germline): SGHDT, YYEEEE. With 0 bases clipped from V and 5 bases from J, the junction kept 8 bases outside the gene matches. The CDR3 loop is CASSLGLGTGADEQYF. CDR3 sequence (DNA): TGTGCCAGCAGCTTGGGGTTAGGGACAGGGGCCGACGAGCAGTACTTC.

The chain combines TRBV2 with TRBJ2-2, with 7 nucleotides matching TRBD2. V shed 8 bases and J 2 bases; nucleotides not matched to a gene: 8. CDR1 SNHLY and CDR2 FYNNEI come from the germline V gene. The CDR3 totals 15 residues. The CDR3 DNA sequence: TGTGCCAGCCAATTAGCGGGTGGTAACACCGGGGAGCTGTTTTTT. Its protein is CASQLAGGNTGELFF.

The rearrangement uses TRBV6-1 and TRBJ2-7; 8 nucleotides line up with TRBD2. Trimming removed 5 bases from V and 0 bases from J; junction bases left unmatched: 6. Germline CDR1 reads MNHNS; CDR2 reads SASEGT. This CDR3 has 15 residues. The CDR3 nucleotides are TGTGCCAGCAGTCCAACTAGCGGCAGCTCCTACGAGCAGTACTTC. Encoded protein: CASSPTSGSSYEQYF.

A single count supports this clone. Written as DNA, the CDR3 is TGTGCCAGCAGCTTATACGAGTTGAACACTGAAGCTTTCTTT. Protein: CASSLYELNTEAFF. This chain joins TRBV11-1 and TRBJ1-1; no reliable D call. Germline-derived CDR1 and CDR2 are SGHAT and FQDESV (reference sequence). Between the trimmed V and J ends, which lost 2 bases and 0 bases, there was a span of 7 bases. There are 14 residues in the CDR3.

The rearrangement joins TRBV9 to TRBJ2-5; D might be TRBD2 (7 bases). Germline V lookup: CDR1 SGDLS, CDR2 YYNGEE. V was pared by 3 bases and J by 1 base, with 13 bases between. The CDR3 has 15 residues. CDR3 sequence (DNA): TGTGCCAGCAGCGCTTGGGGGGGGGCCCAAGAGACCCAGTACTTC. This gives the protein CASSAWGGAQETQYF.

This clone has only a few counts. The chain combines TRBV27 with TRBJ2-4, with TRBD2 matching over 12 bases. J gave up 4 bases and V 3 bases, and 7 bases lay outside the gene matches. This CDR3 contains 17 residues. CDR1 and CDR2 from the germline V gene are MNHEY and SMNVEV (reference sequence). DNA of the CDR3: TGTGCCAGCAGTTTCTCTAGCGGGGGGGCCGGTAAAAACATTCAGTACTTC. It codes for CASSFSSGGAGKNIQYF.

The chain links TRBV7-9 to TRBJ2-7; D is perhaps TRBD2 (6 bases). Germline V gene sequence: CDR1 SEHNR, CDR2 FQNEAQ (reference sequence). The V and J ends lost 1 base and 0 bases respectively, with 7 bases between them. The CDR3 loop spans 14 amino acids. CDR3: CASSLVGGSYEQYF. The CDR3 DNA is TGTGCCAGCAGCTTAGTGGGGGGCTCCTACGAGCAGTACTTC.